The present T cell receptor beta chain was sequenced within a study of T cell responses to AZD1222 COVID-19 vaccine. Trimming removed 3 bases at V and 7 bases at J, with 7 bases between. The CDR3 runs 12 residues. Points on this clone: The antigen remains undetermined.

Profiled with immunoSEQ multiplex PCR; TCRdb holds only in-frame clones, not every one. The data contain some 200,000 clones, roughly 92% of them singletons. Study results and caveats: Only six or seven AZD1222 recipients tested seropositive at baseline.

This receptor was taken from an adult who received the MenACWY meningococcal vaccine as a control. The genes are TRBV12-3 or TRBV12-4 and TRBJ2-1; no clear D gene. Source: peripheral blood, taken 28 days after the second dose of the MenACWY control vaccine. This CDR3 is CASSLVRNEQFF. CDR3 nucleotide sequence: TGTGCCAGCAGTTTGGTCCGAAATGAGCAGTTCTTC.